Presented here are 3 T cell receptor beta chains from one specimen sequenced in a study of neurological immune-mediated disorders. Via MiXCR, TCRdb re-called the 5' RACE reads, giving one row per CDR3 protein. This table holds some 28,000 distinct CDR3 sequences, about 12% found once. Sequenced sample: PBMCs. These receptors came from a man aged 60-69 years in good health.

This clonotype has a count of ten or more. V gene TRBV29-1 combines with J gene TRBJ1-5; D is unresolved. V shed 3 bases and J shed 2 bases, with 11 bases lying between them. Germline V gene lookup returns CDR1 SQVTM and CDR2 ANQGSEA. CDR3 size: 14 residues. CDR3 residues: CSVETRRGNQPQHF. The CDR3 bases are TGCAGCGTTGAGACACGGCGGGGCAATCAGCCCCAGCATTTT. Filled out from reference TRBV29-1 and TRBJ1-5, the complete variable domain reads SAVISQKPSRDICQRGTSLTIQCQVDSQVTMMFWYRQQPGQSLTLIATANQGSEATYESGFVIDKFPISRPNLTFSTLTVSNMSPEDSSIYLCSVETRRGNQPQHFGDGTRLSIL.

This clonotype has ten or more counts. V is TRBV6-5 and J is TRBJ2-6, with a weak D call TRBD1 (6 bases). V dropped 3 bases and J dropped 0 bases, with 12 bases sitting between them. The germline V gene encodes CDR1 MNHEY and CDR2 SVGAGI. The CDR3 spans 17 residues. The CDR3 loop reads CASSYLLGGSGANVLTF. The CDR3 region has the DNA TGTGCCAGCAGTTATCTCTTAGGGGGCTCTGGGGCCAACGTCCTGACTTTC.

This clonotype was seen at least ten times. The chain has TRBV7-9 and TRBJ2-5; 11 bases match TRBD2. The CDR3 has 14 amino acids. The V gene end was trimmed by 2 bases and the J gene end by 5 bases; junction bases not matched to a gene: 1. Looked up from germline, CDR1 is SEHNR and CDR2 is FQNEAQ (reference sequence). Written as DNA, the CDR3 is TGTGCCAGCAGCTTACTAGCGGGAGGCGAGACCCAGTACTTC. Encoded protein: CASSLLAGGETQYF.